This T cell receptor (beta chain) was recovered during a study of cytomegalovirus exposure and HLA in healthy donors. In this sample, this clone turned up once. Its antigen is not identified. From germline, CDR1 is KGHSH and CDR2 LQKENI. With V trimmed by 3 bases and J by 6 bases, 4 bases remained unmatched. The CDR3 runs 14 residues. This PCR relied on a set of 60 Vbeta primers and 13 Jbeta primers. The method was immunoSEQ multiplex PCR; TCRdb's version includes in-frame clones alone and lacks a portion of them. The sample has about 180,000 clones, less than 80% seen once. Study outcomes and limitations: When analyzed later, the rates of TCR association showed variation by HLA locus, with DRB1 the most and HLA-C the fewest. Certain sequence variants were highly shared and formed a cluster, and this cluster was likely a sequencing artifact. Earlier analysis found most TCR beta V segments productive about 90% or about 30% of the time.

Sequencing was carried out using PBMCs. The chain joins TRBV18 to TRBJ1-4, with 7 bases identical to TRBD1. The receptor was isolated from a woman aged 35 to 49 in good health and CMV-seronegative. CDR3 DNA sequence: TGTGCCAGCTCACCCCAGGGGGAGGATGAAAAACTGTTTTTT. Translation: CASSPQGEDEKLFF.